What follows are 2 T cell receptor beta chains derived from one specimen sequenced in a study of tumour-infiltrating T cells in Burkitt lymphoma. This table comes from immunoSEQ multiplex PCR, and its TCRdb copy is limited to in-frame clones, with some not included. This table holds around 48,000 clones, around 30% found once. What was sequenced was tumor tissue. These receptor sequences come from a human donor with Burkitt lymphoma.

The chain combines TRBV28 with TRBJ2-1; no clear D gene. The CDR3 extends over 11 amino acids. Germline CDR1 MDHEN, CDR2 SYDVKM. The V gene lost 7 bases and the J gene lost 5 bases, with 6 bases spanning the gap. The CDR3 nucleotides read TGTGCCAGCATCCATAACAATGAGCAGTTCTTC. Protein sequence: CASIHNNEQFF.

This clone turned up a few times. The chain combines TRBV23-1 with TRBJ2-5; 12 nucleotides align to TRBD1. TRBV23-1 is an open reading frame whose function is uncertain. V lost 9 bases and J lost 5; bases outside the gene matches: 4. This CDR3 region has 13 residues. As DNA, the CDR3 is TGCGCCAGGGGGGACAGGGGGCGGGAGACCCAGTACTTC. It codes for CARGDRGRETQYF.